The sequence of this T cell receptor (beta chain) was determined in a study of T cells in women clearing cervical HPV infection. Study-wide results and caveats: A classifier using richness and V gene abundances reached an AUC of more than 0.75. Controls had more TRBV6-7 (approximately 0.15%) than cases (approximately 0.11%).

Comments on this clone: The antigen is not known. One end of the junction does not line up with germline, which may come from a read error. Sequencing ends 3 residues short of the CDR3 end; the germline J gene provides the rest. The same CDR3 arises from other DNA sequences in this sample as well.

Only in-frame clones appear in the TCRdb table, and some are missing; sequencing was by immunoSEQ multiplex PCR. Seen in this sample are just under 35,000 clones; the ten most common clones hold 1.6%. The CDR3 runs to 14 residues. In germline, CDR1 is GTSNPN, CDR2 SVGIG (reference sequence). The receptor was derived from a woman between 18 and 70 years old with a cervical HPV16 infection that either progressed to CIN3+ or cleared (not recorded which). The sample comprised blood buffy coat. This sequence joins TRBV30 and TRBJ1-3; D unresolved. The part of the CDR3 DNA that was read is TGTGCCTGGAGTAGACAAGTGAGAGGAAACACT. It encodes CAWSRQVRGNT. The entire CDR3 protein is CAWSRQVRGNTIYF.